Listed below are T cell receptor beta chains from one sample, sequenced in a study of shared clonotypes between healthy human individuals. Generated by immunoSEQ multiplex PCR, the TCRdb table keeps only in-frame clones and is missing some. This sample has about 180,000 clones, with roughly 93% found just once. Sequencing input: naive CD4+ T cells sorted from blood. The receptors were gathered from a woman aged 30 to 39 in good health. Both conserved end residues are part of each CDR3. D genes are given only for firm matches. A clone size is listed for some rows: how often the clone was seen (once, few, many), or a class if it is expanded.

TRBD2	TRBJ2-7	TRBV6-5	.	TGTGCCAGCAGTCGAGGGACTAGGCCCTACGAGCAGTACTTC	CASSRGTRPYEQYF
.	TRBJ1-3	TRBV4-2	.	TGTGCCAGCAGCCAAGGGGAAGGCTCTGGAAACACCATATATTTT	CASSQGEGSGNTIYF
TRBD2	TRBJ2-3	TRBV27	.	TGTGCCAGCAGTAGTGGGGGGGGAGGTACGCAGTATTTT	CASSSGGGGTQYF
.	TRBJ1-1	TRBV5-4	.	TGTGCCAGCAGCTCGAAGAGGACATCAGACACTGAAGCTTTCTTT	CASSSKRTSDTEAFF
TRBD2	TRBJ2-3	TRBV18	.	TGTGCCAGCTCACCATTGATAATAGCGGGAGATCGAGGCGGGTCAGATACGCAGTATTTT	CASSPLIIAGDRGGSDTQYF
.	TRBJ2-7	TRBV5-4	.	TGTGCCAGCAGGGTTACCTCCTACGAGCAGTACTTC	CASRVTSYEQYF
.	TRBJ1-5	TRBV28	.	TGTGCCAGCAGTCGAACAGTTAGCAATCAGCCCCAGCATTTT	CASSRTVSNQPQHF
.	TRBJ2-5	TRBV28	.	TGTGCCAGCAGTTCCCAGGGGCGGCCGGGGCAGTACTTC	CASSSQGRPGQYF
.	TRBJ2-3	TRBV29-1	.	TGCAGCGTTGACAGGAAGCGAAATACGCAGTATTTT	CSVDRKRNTQYF
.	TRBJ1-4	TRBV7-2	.	TGTGCCAGCAGCTTCCTGGGTACGGGCGAAAAACTGTTTTTT	CASSFLGTGEKLFF
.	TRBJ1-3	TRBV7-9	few	TGTGCCAGCAGCGAGCTGGCTGCTGGAAACACCATATATTTT	CASSELAAGNTIYF
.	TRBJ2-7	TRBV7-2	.	TGTGCCAGCAGCTTAGGGTTAGCTGCCGAGCAGTACTTC	CASSLGLAAEQYF
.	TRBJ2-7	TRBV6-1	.	TGTGCCAGCAGATGGACCCTCTACGAGCAGTACTTC	CASRWTLYEQYF
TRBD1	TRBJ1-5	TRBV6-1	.	TGTGCCAGCAGTGAAGCATTGACAGGGAGCAATCAGCCCCAGCATTTT	CASSEALTGSNQPQHF
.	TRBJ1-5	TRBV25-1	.	TGTGCCAGCAGATGTACAGGGACGGTAGAGCAGCCCCAGCATTTT	CASRCTGTVEQPQHF
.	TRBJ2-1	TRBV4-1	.	TGCGCCAGCAGCCAAGAGGGGGCTCCAGGGAGCTCCTACAATGAGCAGTTCTTC	CASSQEGAPGSSYNEQFF
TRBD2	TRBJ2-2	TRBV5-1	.	TGCGCCAGCTTTGCGGGGGGTATACACACCGGGGAGCTGTTTTTT	CASFAGGIHTGELFF
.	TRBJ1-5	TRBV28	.	TGTGCCAGCAGCCCAGTGCCCGACAATCAGCCCCAGCATTTT	CASSPVPDNQPQHF
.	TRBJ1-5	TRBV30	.	TGTGCCTGGAGTGAAGGAAAGGGGACTCAGCCCCAGCATTTT	CAWSEGKGTQPQHF
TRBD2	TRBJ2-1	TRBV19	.	TGTGCCAGTAGTATACTAGCGGAGGTCAATGAGCAGTTCTTC	CASSILAEVNEQFF
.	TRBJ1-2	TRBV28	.	TGTGCCAGCAGTTTTGGGGGGAACTATGGCTACACCTTC	CASSFGGNYGYTF
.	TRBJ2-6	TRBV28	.	TGTGCCAGCAGTTATACTGGGGCCAACGTCCTGACTTTC	CASSYTGANVLTF
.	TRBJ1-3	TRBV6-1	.	TGTGCCAGCAGTGACCCCGCCCAGGGAAACACCATATATTTT	CASSDPAQGNTIYF
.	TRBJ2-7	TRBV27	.	TGTGCCAGCAGTTCATCCCACAGGGTTTTTAAATACGAGCAGTACTTC	CASSSSHRVFKYEQYF
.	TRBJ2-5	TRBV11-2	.	TGTGCCAGCAGCTGGGACTTGTCGGGGACCCAGTACTTC	CASSWDLSGTQYF
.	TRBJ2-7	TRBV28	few	TGTGCCAGCAGTTCAAACATCTACGAGCAGTACTTC	CASSSNIYEQYF
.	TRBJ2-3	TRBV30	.	TGTGCCTGGGGCAGGGTAGGAGATACGCAGTATTTT	CAWGRVGDTQYF
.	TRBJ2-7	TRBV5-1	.	TGCGCCAGCAGCTCGACCTACGAGCAGTACTTC	CASSSTYEQYF
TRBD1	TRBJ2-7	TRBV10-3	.	TGTGCCATCAGCCAGACAGGGGGCAACTACGAGCAGTACTTC	CAISQTGGNYEQYF
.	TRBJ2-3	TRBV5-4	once	TGTGCCAGCAGCTCAAGGGGGGGTACGCAGTATTTT	CASSSRGGTQYF
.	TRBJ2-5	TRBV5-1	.	TGCGCCAGCAGCTTGGGGACCATCGAGCCACAAGAGACCCAGTACTTC	CASSLGTIEPQETQYF
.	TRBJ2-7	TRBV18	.	TGTGCCAGCTCACCCTTGGGGGCGCCCTACGAGCAGTACTTC	CASSPLGAPYEQYF
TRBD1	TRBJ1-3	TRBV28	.	TGTGCCAGCGGCACTAGAGGGACAGCAAACACCATATATTTT	CASGTRGTANTIYF
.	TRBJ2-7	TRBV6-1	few	TGTGCCAGCAGTCCCCGACCGACAGACCACTACGAGCAGTACTTC	CASSPRPTDHYEQYF
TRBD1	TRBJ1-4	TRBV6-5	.	TGTGCCAGCAGTTGGGACAGCCTAGTCGGGGAGGAAAAACTGTTTTTT	CASSWDSLVGEEKLFF
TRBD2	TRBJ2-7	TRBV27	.	TGTGCCAGCAGTCCCCATCGAGCGGGAGGGCCTTACGAGCAGTACTTC	CASSPHRAGGPYEQYF
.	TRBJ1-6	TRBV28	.	TGTGCCAGCATAGGACGGGATTCACCCCTCCACTTT	CASIGRDSPLHF
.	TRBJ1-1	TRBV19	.	TGTGCCAGTAGTATCAGCATCTCCGGGGCTTTCTTT	CASSISISGAFF
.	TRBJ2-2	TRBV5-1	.	TGCGCCAGCAGCTCCCAGTCTCAGGGTATCACCGGGGAGCTGTTTTTT	CASSSQSQGITGELFF
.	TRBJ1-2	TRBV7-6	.	TGTGCCAGCAGCCCTACAGGGCTTGAGGGCTACACCTTC	CASSPTGLEGYTF
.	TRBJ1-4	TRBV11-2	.	TGTGCCAGCAGCCGCGAGCCCAGAGCTAATGAAAAACTGTTTTTT	CASSREPRANEKLFF
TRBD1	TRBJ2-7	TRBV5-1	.	TGCGCCAGCACCCCCTTACGGGACAGGGAGTCCGGCGAGCAGTACTTC	CASTPLRDRESGEQYF
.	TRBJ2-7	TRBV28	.	TGTGCCAGCAGTTTTAGACTACGGCTCTACGAGCAGTACTTC	CASSFRLRLYEQYF
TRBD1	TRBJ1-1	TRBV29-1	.	TGCAGCGTTGAAGGGGGACAGGGCGGGCTGTACACTGAAGCTTTCTTT	CSVEGGQGGLYTEAFF
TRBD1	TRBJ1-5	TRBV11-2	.	TGTGCCAGCAGCTTGGGGACAGGGAGAGGCAATCAGCCCCAGCATTTT	CASSLGTGRGNQPQHF
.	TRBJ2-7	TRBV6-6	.	TGTGCCAGCAGCCTAGGGGGGACGATCTACGAGCAGTACTTC	CASSLGGTIYEQYF
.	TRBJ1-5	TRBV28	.	TGTGCCAGCAGTTTTCCCAAATATAAGTATAGCAATCAGCCCCAGCATTTT	CASSFPKYKYSNQPQHF
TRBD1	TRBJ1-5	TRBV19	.	TGTGCCAGTAGCCCGACAGGGGCAAATCAGCCCCAGCATTTT	CASSPTGANQPQHF
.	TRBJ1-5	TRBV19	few	TGTGCCACGAAAGTGGGAAATAGCAATCAGCCCCAGCATTTT	CATKVGNSNQPQHF
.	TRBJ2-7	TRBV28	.	TGTGCCAGCAGTTCTACAGCGGATCTCTACGAGCAGTACTTC	CASSSTADLYEQYF
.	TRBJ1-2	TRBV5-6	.	TGTGCCAGCAGCCGACCTCCCTCCGGGGCCCGGGGGGATGGCTACACCTTC	CASSRPPSGARGDGYTF
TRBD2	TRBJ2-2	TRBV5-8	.	TGTGCCAGCAGCAGTGGGCGGGGGGCGCCCGGGGAGCTGTTTTTT	CASSSGRGAPGELFF
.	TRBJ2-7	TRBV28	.	TGTGCCAGCAATACGGGTTTAAGCGAGCAGTACTTC	CASNTGLSEQYF
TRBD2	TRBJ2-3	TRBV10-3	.	TGTGCCATCAGTGACCCAGAGCGGGGATCTAGCACAGATACGCAGTATTTT	CAISDPERGSSTDTQYF
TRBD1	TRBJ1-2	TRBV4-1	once	TGCGCCAGCAGCCAAGGGTTTAGGGACAGCCGATATGGCTACACCTTC	CASSQGFRDSRYGYTF
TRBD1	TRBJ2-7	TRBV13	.	TGTGCCAGCAGCCGGGACAGGGCATACGAGCAGTACTTC	CASSRDRAYEQYF
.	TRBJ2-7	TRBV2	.	TGTGCCAGCAGTGTCGGCCGGGACGCCGGATCCTACGAGCAGTACTTC	CASSVGRDAGSYEQYF